The 16 T cell receptor beta chains in this list originate from one sample, sequenced in a study of T cell clonotyping in hematopoietic cell transplantation. The repertoire was sequenced with immunoSEQ multiplex PCR; TCRdb's copy has only in-frame clones and lacks some. Seen here are about 9,400 clones, about 80% observed once, and the top ten hold about a sixth. Sequencing was performed on PBMCs, taken 180 days after allogeneic stem cell transplant. These receptors were taken from a male patient between 35 and 55 years old who had an allogeneic stem cell transplant from a related donor, so the T cells may come from the graft donor. Some clones in this sample may be carry-over from other donors' samples.

This chain connects TRBV11-2 to TRBJ1-3; 8 bases map to TRBD1. There are 15 residues in the CDR3. Looked up from germline, CDR1 is SGHAT and CDR2 is FQNNGV. The V and J ends lost 6 bases and 4 bases, in that order; junction bases with no gene match: 8. The CDR3 DNA reads TGTGCCAGCAGTCGGAGCGGGACAGGCGGAAACACCATATATTTT. Residues: CASSRSGTGGNTIYF.

The chain joins TRBV25-1 to TRBJ1-1; D possibly corresponds to TRBD1 (6 bases). Germline CDR1 is MGHDK and CDR2 is SYGVNS. The V end was cut by 7 bases, the J end by 6 bases, with 18 bases between. The CDR3 totals 14 residues. The CDR3 DNA follows: TGTGCCAGCAAAGGGGGGGGGCCTATCGCTGAAGCTTTCTTT. It specifies CASKGGGPIAEAFF. Combining the CDR3 with reference TRBV25-1 and TRBJ1-1 gives the whole variable domain EADIYQTPRYLVIGTGKKITLECSQTMGHDKMYWYQQDPGMELHLIHYSYGVNSTEKGDLSSESTVSRIRTEHFPLTLESARPSHTSQYLCASKGGGPIAEAFFGQGTRLTVV.

The chain employs TRBV7-8 and TRBJ2-2; D remains ambiguous. The CDR3 has 15 residues. Germline V gives CDR1 SGHVS, CDR2 FQNEAQ. V was clipped by 3 bases and J by 0 bases, with 8 bases between them. In DNA form, the CDR3 reads TGTGCCAGCAGCTTCCATAGATCGAACACCGGGGAGCTGTTTTTT. Protein: CASSFHRSNTGELFF.

The rearrangement links TRBV30 to TRBJ1-1; D not certain. Germline values: CDR1 GTSNPN, CDR2 SVGIG (reference sequence). V was pared by 0 bases and J by 8 bases, with 10 bases between. The CDR3 sequence is 12 residues long. For the CDR3, the DNA is TGTGCCTGGAGTGTACGGGTAGGCGAAGCTTTCTTT. This codes for CAWSVRVGEAFF.

This clone was observed a few times. The V and J genes are TRBV5-1 and TRBJ2-7; 10 positions agree with TRBD2. The trim removed 4 bases at V and 6 bases at J, leaving 10 bases unmatched. CDR1 SGHRS and CDR2 YFSETQ come from the germline V gene. The CDR3 consists of 15 residues. In DNA form, the CDR3 reads TGCGCCAGCAGCCCGGGGAGCGGGGGGGCCCCCGAGCAGTACTTC. Translated, it gives CASSPGSGGAPEQYF.

The V and J genes are TRBV30 and TRBJ1-4; D is possibly TRBD1 (5 bases). The CDR3 has 16 residues. V shed 5 bases and J shed 0 bases, with 16 bases lying between them. CDR1 GTSNPN and CDR2 SVGIG come from the germline V gene (reference sequence). CDR3 sequence: CAWALGGTTTNEKLFF. As DNA, the CDR3 is TGTGCCTGGGCCCTCGGTGGGACTACAACTAATGAAAAACTGTTTTTT. Full variable domain (missing parts from reference TRBV30 and TRBJ1-4): SQTIHQWPATLVQPVGSPLSLECTVEGTSNPNLYWYRQAAGRGLQLLFYSVGIGQISSEVPQNLSASRPQDRQFILSSKKLLLSDSGFYLCAWALGGTTTNEKLFFGSGTQLSVL.

This clone was observed a single time. V is TRBV6-6 and J is TRBJ2-5; D uncertain. This CDR3 has 15 amino acids. The V gene's germline CDR1 is MNHNY and CDR2 SVGAGI (reference sequence). V shed 2 bases and J shed 6 bases, with 16 bases lying between them. The DNA for the CDR3 is TGTGCCAGCAGTTACCTCGACCCCTTTGGCCAGACCCAGTACTTC. This gives the protein CASSYLDPFGQTQYF.

The chain couples TRBV6-1 to TRBJ2-1; a possible D gene is TRBD1 (5 bases). The CDR3 sequence is 15 residues long. CDR1 and CDR2 (germline): MNHNS, SASEGT. With 2 bases removed from V and 2 bases from J, the gap between germline ends came to 10 bases. The CDR3 spells CASSETGQPYNEQFF. The CDR3 DNA reads as TGTGCCAGCAGTGAAACAGGACAACCCTACAATGAGCAGTTCTTC.

In the case of this clone: The sample carries other DNA sequences with the same CDR3. V gene TRBV29-1 combines with J gene TRBJ1-1; a possible D gene is TRBD1 (6 bases). From germline, CDR1 is SQVTM and CDR2 ANQGSEA. The CDR3 sequence is 13 residues long. V lost 7 bases, J lost 0 bases, and 12 bases lay in between. CDR3 bases: TGCAGCGCCAGGACAGCGATGAACACTGAAGCTTTCTTT. Amino acids: CSARTAMNTEAFF.

The chain links TRBV27 to TRBJ2-7; 8 bases line up with TRBD1. The CDR3 is made up of 14 amino acids. The trim removed 4 bases at V and 9 bases at J, leaving 11 bases unmatched. CDR1 is MNHEY and CDR2 is SMNVEV in the germline V gene (reference sequence). This CDR3 reads CASSSIQGAVWQYF. As DNA, the CDR3 is TGTGCCAGCAGTTCCATTCAGGGGGCAGTTTGGCAGTACTTC.

The chain employs TRBV15 and TRBJ2-5; D unresolved. From germline, CDR1 is LNHNV and CDR2 YYDKDF (reference sequence). V lost 3 bases and J lost 7, with 12 bases in between. This CDR3 contains 13 residues. In DNA, the CDR3 is TGTGCCACCAGCAGCCGAACTTGGGGGACCCAGTACTTC. Its translation is CATSSRTWGTQYF.

The genes are TRBV29-1 and TRBJ2-1, with D unresolved. The CDR3 spans 11 residues. Trimming stripped 6 bases from V and 6 bases from J, with 9 bases between. The germline gives CDR1 SQVTM, CDR2 ANQGSEA. CDR3 sequence reads: CSVTDGNEQFF. CDR3 sequence (DNA): TGCAGCGTAACCGACGGCAATGAGCAGTTCTTC.

In regard to this clone: The DNA is omitted, as the CDR3 cannot be located on it reliably, and the CDR3 follows TCRdb's listing. The V call is TRBV4-3, the J call TRBJ2-7; TRBD1 reflects the table's D call only, with no check against the DNA. Germline V gene data show CDR1 as LGHNA and CDR2 as YSLEER. The CDR3 contains 18 residues when both ends are counted. CDR3: CASSRQIGGVGQGADLYF.

The chain employs TRBV27 and TRBJ1-4, with a weak D call TRBD1 (6 bases). V was cut by 1 base and J by 5 bases, with 11 bases left in between. The CDR3 spans 15 residues. Germline V CDR1 and CDR2: MNHEY, SMNVEV (reference sequence). The DNA of the CDR3 is TGTGCCAGCAGTTTATTATGGACAGCGAATGAAAAACTGTTTTTT. As protein: CASSLLWTANEKLFF.

This sequence joins TRBV7-8 and TRBJ2-1; 13 nucleotides line up with TRBD2. Germline CDR1 reads SGHVS; CDR2 reads FQNEAQ. The CDR3 length is 15 residues. Trimming took 2 bases from V and 15 from J; bases not matched to a gene: 10. The CDR3 is CASSLPRLAGGNRFF. The DNA for the CDR3 is TGTGCCAGCAGCTTACCCCGACTAGCGGGGGGTAACAGGTTCTTC.

This chain uses TRBV6-5 with TRBJ1-4, with a possible D match to TRBD1 (5 bases). V was pared by 4 bases and J by 8 bases, with 14 bases between. CDR3 length: 14 amino acids. CDR1 is MNHEY and CDR2 is SVGAGI in the germline V gene. DNA for the CDR3: TGTGCCAGCAGTTTTGTTGGGGGGAGGGAAAAACTGTTTTTT. Amino acids: CASSFVGGREKLFF.